Listed below are T cell receptor beta chains from one sample, sequenced in a study of T cell clusters in autoimmune cytopenias. TCRdb re-called the multiplex PCR reads and gives one entry per CDR3 protein, without DNA. The sample is made up of about 11,000 distinct CDR3 sequences, and the top ten hold approximately 21% of it. The same data also contributed to another study, on T cell repertoires in aging, cancer and after chemotherapy.

The sample comprised peripheral blood. These receptors were collected from a human donor in good health. Both conserved end residues are part of each CDR3. For some rows the clone size is stated as once, few or many, or as a class when expanded; others skip it.

clone size | J gene | V gene | CDR3 protein
- | TRBJ2-2 | TRBV6-2/TRBV6-3 | CASSYGDRGLANTGELFF
medium-sized | TRBJ1-2 | TRBV12-3/TRBV12-4 | CASSLDAGDGYTF
medium-sized | TRBJ2-6 | TRBV19 | CASKQGANSGANVLTF
- | TRBJ2-5 | TRBV11-2 | CASSFRQGPGAAQETQYF
medium-sized | TRBJ1-2 | TRBV29-1 | CSVTGYEGYGYTF
medium-sized | TRBJ2-5 | TRBV29-1 | CSVVGTEETQYF
- | TRBJ2-1 | TRBV5-4 | CASSLGGLAGEQFF
- | TRBJ2-4 | TRBV27 | CASSSGVTKNIQYF
medium-sized | TRBJ2-7 | TRBV18 | CASSPNGRGPYEQYF
- | TRBJ2-5 | TRBV7-2 | CASTDPYQETQYF
- | TRBJ2-1 | TRBV20-1 | CSAPPPEGGEQFF
- | TRBJ2-3 | TRBV4-3 | CASSVRDRDTDTQYF
medium-sized | TRBJ2-3 | TRBV6-5 | CASSRQGGTQYF
medium-sized | TRBJ1-5 | TRBV12-3/TRBV12-4 | CASSPGADSNQPQHF
- | TRBJ2-5 | TRBV15 | CATSRGGTSGQETQYF
- | TRBJ1-5 | TRBV20-1 | CSAKSRSNQPQHF
- | TRBJ1-2 | TRBV29-1 | CSTHGGAGYGYTF
- | TRBJ2-5 | TRBV5-1 | CASSLGGAQETQYF
- | TRBJ2-7 | TRBV29-1 | CSARDGFYEQYF
- | TRBJ2-7 | TRBV28 | CASNADSSYEQYF
- | TRBJ1-2 | TRBV6-6 | CASGQGAYGYTF
medium-sized | TRBJ1-1 | TRBV29-1 | CSVAGPMNTEAFF
- | TRBJ2-2 | TRBV10-3 | CATQDSTVSTGELFF
- | TRBJ1-5 | TRBV6-2/TRBV6-3 | CASRQGAGGTDTQYF
- | TRBJ2-3 | TRBV6-2/TRBV6-3 | CASSYTTALQYF
- | TRBJ1-1 | TRBV12-3/TRBV12-4 | CASRHRENTEAFF
- | TRBJ2-6 | TRBV6-5 | CASSYSRRVIPFSGANVLTF